A single sample gave rise to the 21 T cell receptor beta chains below, sequenced in a study of cytomegalovirus exposure and HLA in healthy donors. The study ran its PCR with 60 Vbeta and 13 Jbeta primers. Sequencing used immunoSEQ multiplex PCR; TCRdb keeps in-frame clones, though not all of them. The table has about 130,000 clones, roughly 69% seen once; the top ten hold approximately 2.6%. The sequenced sample consisted of PBMCs. The receptor set was obtained from a human donor in good health.

This clone was detected only once. The chain links TRBV6-1 to TRBJ1-4; possible D gene TRBD1, 5 bases. The CDR3 extends over 15 amino acids. CDR1 and CDR2 (germline): MNHNS, SASEGT. Trimming took 2 bases from V and 3 from J, leaving 10 bases between them. The CDR3, as DNA: TGTGCCAGCAGTGAATGGGCGGGGGCTAATGAAAAACTGTTTTTT. Residues: CASSEWAGANEKLFF.

This clone came up a few times. The genes are TRBV5-6 and TRBJ2-1; the D gene is possibly TRBD2 (6 bases). The V gene lost 3 bases and the J gene lost 2 bases, with 15 bases spanning the gap. The germline CDR1 and CDR2 sequences are SGHDT and YYEEEE. The CDR3 consists of 16 residues. The CDR3 region is CASSSDTGDPYNEQFF. DNA of the CDR3: TGTGCCAGCAGCTCAGATACGGGGGATCCCTACAATGAGCAGTTCTTC.

This clone was seen only a few times. Relative to the germline gene, one junction end is altered; a read error may explain this. The chain recombines TRBV7-9 with TRBJ2-7; D remains ambiguous. The germline V gene encodes CDR1 SEHNR and CDR2 FQNEAQ (reference sequence). The CDR3 extends over 12 amino acids. CDR3 nucleotides: TGTTCCAGCAGCTTAGCCGCGAACGAGCAGTACTTC. Encoded protein: CSSSLAANEQYF.

This chain connects TRBV6-5 to TRBJ2-1; a possible D gene is TRBD2 (6 bases). CDR3 length equals 13 residues. CDR1 and CDR2 from the germline V gene are MNHEY and SVGAGI. Trimming removed 2 bases from V and 7 bases from J, with 9 bases in between. CDR3 sequence: CASSYPTRNEQFF. CDR3 nucleotides: TGTGCCAGCAGTTACCCGACTAGGAATGAGCAGTTCTTC.

The table lists this clone with a few counts. The chain has TRBV5-5 and TRBJ1-2, with 7 bases fitting TRBD1. The CDR3 covers 16 residues. V was clipped by 4 bases and J by 4 bases; unmatched bases: 13. Germline V gene lookup returns CDR1 SGHKS and CDR2 YYEKEE (reference sequence). This CDR3 is CASSAGTEPPLYGYTF. CDR3 nucleotide sequence: TGTGCCAGCAGCGCCGGGACAGAGCCGCCACTCTATGGCTACACCTTC.

The chain has TRBV11-3 and TRBJ2-3; TRBD2 matches at 10 bases. The junction had 3 bases not matched to a gene; V was cut back by 6 bases and J by 0 bases. The length of the CDR3 is 15 residues. CDR1 is SGHNT and CDR2 is YENEEA in the germline V gene. The CDR3 sequence: CASSSGGTSTDTQYF. Here the CDR3 DNA reads TGTGCCAGCAGTAGCGGGGGGACTAGCACAGATACGCAGTATTTT.

The chain is built from TRBV18 and TRBJ1-5; D gene unclear. V was pared by 3 bases and J by 3 bases, with 6 bases between. There are 13 residues in the CDR3. In germline, CDR1 is KGHSH, CDR2 LQKENI. This CDR3 is CASSPADNQPQHF. DNA for the CDR3: TGTGCCAGCTCACCGGCAGACAATCAGCCCCAGCATTTT. Full variable domain (missing parts from reference TRBV18 and TRBJ1-5): NAGVMQNPRHLVRRRGQEARLRCSPMKGHSHVYWYRQLPEEGLKFMVYLQKENIIDESGMPKERFSAEFPKEGPSILRIQQVVRGDSAAYFCASSPADNQPQHFGDGTRLSIL.

This sequence joins TRBV28 and TRBJ1-1; 10 bases agree with TRBD1. Trimming removed 2 bases from V and 3 bases from J; junction bases left unmatched: 9. From germline, CDR1 is MDHEN and CDR2 SYDVKM. The CDR3 runs 17 residues. The CDR3 DNA reads TGTGCCAGCAGTTTACGACAGGGGGCCGGCCAGTACACTGAAGCTTTCTTT. It is translated as CASSLRQGAGQYTEAFF.

The table lists this clone with a few counts. The chain combines TRBV9 with TRBJ2-1; 8 positions agree with TRBD2. There are 15 residues in the CDR3. Germline trimming cut 0 bases from V and 5 bases from J; bases unmatched to any gene: 4. CDR1 is SGDLS and CDR2 is YYNGEE in the germline V gene. CDR3 nucleotide sequence: TGTGCCAGCAGCGTAGGGACTAGCCCTAACAATGAGCAGTTCTTC. It codes for CASSVGTSPNNEQFF.

J is TRBJ1-1 and V is TRBV5-1; 7 bases line up with TRBD1. CDR1 SGHRS and CDR2 YFSETQ come from the germline V gene. V gave up 0 bases and J gave up 1 base; unmatched junction bases: 6. The CDR3 is 16 amino acids. CDR3: CASSLEGQTRNTEAFF. In nucleotides, the CDR3 is TGCGCCAGCAGCTTGGAGGGACAGACAAGGAACACTGAAGCTTTCTTT.

This chain joins TRBV7-6 and TRBJ1-2; 9 bases agree with TRBD1. V lost 5 bases to trimming and J lost 9 bases; unmatched junction nucleotides: 13. Germline CDR1 and CDR2: SGHVS and FNYEAQ. This CDR3 region has 15 residues. CDR3 nucleotide sequence: TGTGCCAGCAGCCAAAATGACAGGGGGGCGCGACGCTACACCTTC. Its translation is CASSQNDRGARRYTF.

This clone has only one observation. The gene calls are TRBV10-3 and TRBJ2-2, with TRBD1 matching 7 bases. With 6 bases clipped from V and 7 bases from J, the junction kept 5 bases outside the gene matches. The germline V gene has CDR1 ENHRY and CDR2 SYGVKD. This CDR3 is 13 amino acids long. CDR3 in amino acids: CAISDRAVGELFF. The CDR3, as DNA: TGTGCCATCAGCGACAGGGCGGTCGGGGAGCTGTTTTTT.

This sequence joins TRBV2 and TRBJ2-2; 13 nucleotides line up with TRBD2. The CDR3 has 17 residues. Germline lookup yields CDR1 SNHLY and CDR2 FYNNEI. V lost 6 bases, J lost 0 bases, and 4 bases stayed unmatched. This CDR3 reads CASRGLAGETNTGELFF. The CDR3 DNA is TGTGCCAGCAGAGGACTAGCGGGGGAGACGAACACCGGGGAGCTGTTTTTT.

This chain connects TRBV30 to TRBJ1-6; D gene uncertain. The CDR3 runs to 14 residues. Germline loops: CDR1 GTSNPN, CDR2 SVGIG (reference sequence). Trimming stripped 0 bases from V and 7 bases from J, with 10 bases between. This CDR3 is CAWSVQISNSPLHF. CDR3 sequence (DNA): TGTGCCTGGAGTGTGCAGATCTCCAATTCACCCCTCCACTTT.

The chain is built from TRBV6-1 and TRBJ2-7; 9 bases map to TRBD1. The V and J ends lost 2 bases and 3 bases, in that order; junction bases with no gene match: 5. Germline CDR1 reads MNHNS; CDR2 reads SASEGT. The CDR3 is made up of 15 amino acids. In DNA form, the CDR3 reads TGTGCCAGCAGTGAACGGGGACAGGGATACTACGAGCAGTACTTC. It codes for CASSERGQGYYEQYF.

V is TRBV5-1 and J is TRBJ1-2, with D perhaps TRBD1 (6 bases). The V end lost 4 bases, the J end lost 8 bases, and 15 bases lay between the germline ends. Germline lookup yields CDR1 SGHRS and CDR2 YFSETQ. The CDR3 is 13 residues long. The CDR3 DNA follows: TGCGCCAGCAGCCTAGGGACACGCGAGGGCTACACCTTC. It specifies CASSLGTREGYTF. Looking up the rest from reference TRBV5-1 and TRBJ1-2 gives the full variable domain: KAGVTQTPRYLIKTRGQQVTLSCSPISGHRSVSWYQQTPGQGLQFLFEYFSETQRNKGNFPGRFSGRQFSNSRSEMNVSTLELGDSALYLCASSLGTREGYTFGSGTRLTVV.

The CDR3 DNA reads TGTGCCAGCAGTTTCTCTTTTCTTTATGCAGATACGCAGTATTTT. The encoded protein is CASSFSFLYADTQYF. The chain is built from TRBV27 and TRBJ2-3; D is uncertain. The germline V gene encodes CDR1 MNHEY and CDR2 SMNVEV (reference sequence). This CDR3 is 15 amino acids long. V dropped 3 bases and J dropped 4 bases, with 14 bases sitting between them.

The rearrangement uses TRBV27 and TRBJ2-7; 7 nucleotides align to TRBD1. The CDR3 is 14 residues long. The germline V gene has CDR1 MNHEY and CDR2 SMNVEV (reference sequence). J gave up 5 bases and V 8 bases, and 12 bases lay outside the gene matches. CDR3 amino acids: CASQPRGRRDEQYF. The CDR3 nucleotides read TGTGCCAGCCAACCGAGGGGGCGCCGGGACGAGCAGTACTTC.

The chain carries TRBV4-3 and TRBJ2-5, with 7 nucleotides matching TRBD2. Germline V lookup: CDR1 LGHNA, CDR2 YSLEER. V dropped 0 bases and J dropped 11; count of bases not matched to a gene: 15. CDR3 length equals 16 residues. The CDR3 sequence: CASSQEWGGSRFEQYF. The CDR3 DNA follows: TGCGCCAGCAGCCAAGAGTGGGGAGGGTCAAGGTTTGAGCAGTACTTC.

The V call is TRBV5-1, the J call TRBJ2-7; 7 bases line up with TRBD1. Trimming removed 0 bases from V and 2 bases from J; junction bases left unmatched: 5. The CDR3 runs 15 residues. The germline V gene encodes CDR1 SGHRS and CDR2 YFSETQ. Here the CDR3 DNA reads TGCGCCAGCAGCTTGGGGGGACAGAGACCCTACGAGCAGTACTTC. Translating it yields CASSLGGQRPYEQYF.

This chain uses TRBV11-3 with TRBJ2-7; the match to TRBD1 covers 9 bases. CDR1 is SGHNT, CDR2 YENEEA, per germline. CDR3 length: 12 amino acids. CDR3 DNA sequence: TGTGCCAGCCCGATAAGGGGGGACAGGGAGAAAGTC. Translating it yields CASPIRGDREKV.